Described below is a single TCR beta chain sequence and its context. Its antigen is currently unknown. Assay: immunoSEQ multiplex PCR; the TCRdb copy retains only in-frame clones and omits some. The data hold 81,000 or so clones, with roughly 79% observed a single time. This sample was included in a study of radiotherapy plus CTLA-4 blockade in lung cancer. Findings and caveats of the study: Blood TCR clones of tumor origin expanded after radiotherapy plus ipilimumab.

The CDR3 spans 15 residues. With 4 bases clipped from V and 7 bases from J, the junction kept 11 bases outside the gene matches. CDR1 is SGHAT and CDR2 is FQDESV in the germline V gene (reference sequence). This sequence was found in a human donor with non-small cell lung cancer whose response to radiotherapy plus ipilimumab could not be evaluated. Some clones in this sample may be carry-over from other donors' samples. J is TRBJ2-3 and V is TRBV11-1; TRBD1 aligns across 7 bases. This sample comprised peripheral blood, obtained from a patient treated with radiotherapy plus ipilimumab. The chain's CDR3 is CASSYTTGTIYTQYF. The CDR3 DNA follows: TGTGCCAGCAGCTATACGACAGGGACCATTTATACGCAGTATTTT.